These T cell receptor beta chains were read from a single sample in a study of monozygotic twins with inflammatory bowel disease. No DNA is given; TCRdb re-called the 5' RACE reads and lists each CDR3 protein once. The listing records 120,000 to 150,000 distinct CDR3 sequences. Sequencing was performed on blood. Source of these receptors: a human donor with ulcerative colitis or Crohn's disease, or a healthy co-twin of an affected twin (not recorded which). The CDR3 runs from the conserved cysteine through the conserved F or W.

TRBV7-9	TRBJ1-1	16	CASSLEDPWENTEAFF
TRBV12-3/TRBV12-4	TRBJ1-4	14	CASSPILTNEKLFF
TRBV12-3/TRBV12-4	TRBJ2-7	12	CASSFVGHEQYF
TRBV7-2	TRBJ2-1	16	CASSLHRAPEYNEQFF
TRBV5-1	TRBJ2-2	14	CASSGQGSNGELFF
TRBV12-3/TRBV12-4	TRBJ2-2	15	CASSLQGWGTGELFF
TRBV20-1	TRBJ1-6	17	CSASQIGLSSYNSPLHF
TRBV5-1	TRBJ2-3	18	CASSLAVTSGGFTDTQYF
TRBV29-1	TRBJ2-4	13	CSVGMNRQYVQYF
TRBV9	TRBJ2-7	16	CASSGGDRDPPYEQYF
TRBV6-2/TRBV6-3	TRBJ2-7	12	CASSFNGYEQYF
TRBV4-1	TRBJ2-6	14	CASRLPGGANVLTF
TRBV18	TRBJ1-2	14	CASSPPETRGGYTF
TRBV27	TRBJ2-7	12	CASSSGVGEQYF
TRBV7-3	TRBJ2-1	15	CASSILAGGLAEQFF
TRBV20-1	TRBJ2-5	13	CSASSQTGETQYF
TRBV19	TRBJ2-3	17	CASSTRPRRAWVDTQYF
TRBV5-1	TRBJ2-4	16	CANQQIPGQGGDMQYF
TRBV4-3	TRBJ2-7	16	CASSQDSGGVNYEQYF
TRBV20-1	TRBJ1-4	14	CSARSGAANEKLFF
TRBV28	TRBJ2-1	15	CASSLGGLRVNEQFF
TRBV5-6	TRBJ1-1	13	CASSLVQDTEAFF
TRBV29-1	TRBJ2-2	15	CSVGPRTENTGELFF
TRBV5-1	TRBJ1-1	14	CASSLQATNTEAFF